A selection of T cell receptor beta chains follows, all from one sample in a study of blood T cells in healthy people across ages. TCRdb reprocessed the 5' RACE reads with MiXCR, giving one entry per CDR3 protein. In the table there are roughly 680,000 distinct CDR3 sequences, 49% of which are singletons. Sequencing was done on a sample of blood. The receptors were sampled from a woman aged 55-75 years in good health. The CDR3 runs from the conserved cysteine through the conserved F or W. A D gene is named only where the DNA matches it firmly. Clone size is shown for a subset of rows, as once, few, many or a class of expanded clone.

clone_size,j_call,v_call,d_call,cdr3_aa,cdr3_nt
once,TRBJ2-7,TRBV5-8,.,CASRGLAWWEQYF,TGTGCCAGCCGCGGACTCGCCTGGTGGGAGCAGTACTTC
few,TRBJ1-6,TRBV7-2,.,CASSLRGTVYNSPLHF,TGTGCCAGCAGCTTACGAGGCACAGTCTATAATTCACCCCTCCACTTT
few,TRBJ1-2,TRBV9,.,CASSVGDGPANYGYTF,TGTGCCAGCAGCGTAGGGGACGGCCCGGCTAACTATGGCTACACCTTC
few,TRBJ2-5,TRBV27,.,CASSSRGFGPQETQYF,TGTGCCAGCAGTTCCCGCGGTTTTGGGCCCCAAGAGACCCAGTACTTC
.,TRBJ2-7,TRBV29-1,TRBD1,CSVAWTGREQYF,TGCAGCGTTGCCTGGACAGGTCGGGAGCAGTACTTC
.,TRBJ2-1,TRBV20-1,TRBD2,CSARASGKPDPVEQFF,TGCAGTGCTAGAGCTAGCGGGAAACCGGACCCGGTGGAGCAGTTCTTC
.,TRBJ2-1,TRBV3-1,TRBD1,CASSYRDRGSSEQFF,TGTGCCAGCAGCTACCGGGACAGGGGGTCAAGTGAGCAGTTCTTC
.,TRBJ2-1,TRBV20-1,.,CSALPSPPYNEQFF,TGCAGTGCTCTCCCATCGCCCCCCTACAATGAGCAGTTCTTC
many,TRBJ2-7,TRBV6-1,TRBD1,CASSEEAGGTYEQYF,TGTGCCAGCAGTGAAGAGGCAGGGGGTACCTACGAGCAGTACTTC
.,TRBJ2-5,TRBV5-1,TRBD1,CASSLTGGLEETQYF,TGCGCCAGCAGCTTGACAGGGGGCCTTGAAGAGACCCAGTACTTC
.,TRBJ2-7,TRBV4-1,.,CASSQGGVSYNEQYF,TGCGCCAGCAGCCAAGGAGGAGTGTCCTACAATGAGCAGTACTTC
.,TRBJ2-7,TRBV6-6,.,CASSYELAYEQYF,TGTGCCAGCAGTTACGAACTAGCCTACGAGCAGTACTTC
once,TRBJ2-5,TRBV6-1,.,CASTRTRTETQYF,TGTGCCAGCACCCGGACACGAACAGAGACCCAGTACTTC
.,TRBJ1-5,TRBV15,TRBD1,CATSRRRGTENQPQHF,TGTGCCACCAGCAGGCGCCGCGGGACAGAGAATCAGCCCCAGCATTTT
.,TRBJ2-7,TRBV2,.,CASSYGSAYEQYF,TGTGCCAGCAGTTACGGGTCGGCCTACGAGCAGTACTTC
.,TRBJ2-1,TRBV19,.,CASSLWSGSSYNEQFF,TGTGCCAGTAGTCTTTGGTCGGGGAGCTCCTACAATGAGCAGTTCTTC
once,TRBJ2-5,TRBV4-3,TRBD2,CASSQGGPGLAGGNEQYF,TGCGCCAGCAGCCAGGGGGGACCAGGGCTAGCGGGGGGCAATGAGCAGTACTTC
.,TRBJ1-2,TRBV14,.,CASSQDIRQRMNYGYTF,TGTGCCAGCAGCCAAGATATTAGGCAGAGGATGAACTATGGCTACACCTTC
once,TRBJ2-7,TRBV27,TRBD1,CANQGESEQYF,TGTGCCAACCAGGGGGAGAGTGAGCAGTACTTC
.,TRBJ1-1,TRBV29-1,TRBD1,CSVDYRGGTEAFF,TGCAGCGTTGACTACAGGGGAGGGACTGAAGCTTTCTTT
once,TRBJ2-4,TRBV7-9,TRBD1,CASSQGAHRAKNIQYF,TGTGCCAGCAGCCAGGGGGCCCACCGAGCCAAAAACATTCAGTACTTC
.,TRBJ2-5,TRBV20-1,.,CSACTQETQYF,TGCAGTGCCTGCACACAAGAGACCCAGTACTTC
.,TRBJ2-1,TRBV7-3,TRBD2,CASSWLAGVNNEQFF,TGTGCCAGCAGCTGGCTAGCGGGAGTTAACAATGAGCAGTTCTTC
.,TRBJ2-7,TRBV20-1,TRBD2,CSARSLGGRADRVEQYF,TGCAGTGCTAGGTCTCTTGGCGGGAGGGCCGACCGGGTCGAGCAGTACTTC
.,TRBJ2-1,TRBV10-3,TRBD2,CAISVAPGGFFQQFF,TGTGCCATCAGCGTCGCACCGGGAGGCTTCTTTCAGCAGTTCTTC
.,TRBJ1-2,TRBV20-1,.,CSAVDPSDGTFYGYTF,TGCAGTGCTGTAGACCCCTCAGATGGGACCTTCTATGGCTACACCTTC
.,TRBJ2-5,TRBV18,.,CASYNGFGQETQYF,TGTGCCAGCTACAACGGGTTTGGGCAAGAGACCCAGTACTTC
.,TRBJ2-1,TRBV27,TRBD2,CASSQRGRLAGVINEQFF,TGTGCCAGCAGTCAAAGAGGCCGACTAGCGGGAGTTATAAATGAGCAGTTCTTC
.,TRBJ2-1,TRBV7-2,TRBD2,CASSPGLAGGRNEQFF,TGTGCCAGCAGCCCCGGACTGGCGGGAGGAAGGAATGAGCAGTTCTTC
.,TRBJ2-1,TRBV18,.,CASSQVGNNNEQFF,TGTGCCAGCTCACAAGTCGGGAACAACAATGAGCAGTTCTTC
few,TRBJ1-2,TRBV4-2,.,CASSQRETAYGYTF,TGTGCCAGCAGCCAAAGGGAGACAGCCTATGGCTACACCTTC
.,TRBJ2-7,TRBV2,TRBD1,CASSVLRTGNYEQYF,TGTGCCAGCAGTGTACTGAGGACAGGGAACTACGAGCAGTACTTC
once,TRBJ2-7,TRBV7-3,TRBD2,CASSSGPGLAVLSSYEQYF,TGTGCCAGCAGCTCCGGTCCGGGACTAGCGGTCTTGAGCTCCTACGAGCAGTACTTC
.,TRBJ2-1,TRBV11-3,.,CASSLVLNNEQFF,TGTGCCAGCAGCTTAGTCCTAAACAATGAGCAGTTCTTC
few,TRBJ2-7,TRBV20-1,TRBD2,CSATLAGVAFLTYEQYF,TGCAGTGCTACACTAGCGGGAGTCGCATTTTTAACCTACGAGCAGTACTTC
.,TRBJ2-1,TRBV3-1,.,CASSRGAGVSSNEQFF,TGTGCCAGCAGCCGGGGTGCGGGTGTGAGTTCGAATGAGCAGTTCTTC
.,TRBJ2-7,TRBV2,TRBD2,CASSEPEAGGEQYF,TGTGCCAGCAGTGAACCGGAAGCGGGAGGCGAGCAGTACTTC
.,TRBJ1-5,TRBV6-2/TRBV6-3,.,CASTDGAARGRQPQHF,TGTGCCAGCACCGACGGGGCAGCGAGGGGTCGTCAGCCCCAGCATTTT
.,TRBJ2-7,TRBV20-1,.,CSVPGLATYEQCF,TGCAGTGTACCGGGACTTGCTACCTACGAGCAGTGCTTC
few,TRBJ1-2,TRBV27,.,CASSSPPDYGYTF,TGTGCCAGCAGTTCCCCTCCCGACTATGGCTACACCTTC
few,TRBJ2-1,TRBV7-3,.,CASSHGSNEQFF,TGTGCCAGCAGCCACGGGAGCAATGAGCAGTTCTTC
.,TRBJ2-7,TRBV27,.,CASSPSRDGSYEQYF,TGTGCCAGCAGTCCCAGCCGAGACGGCTCCTACGAGCAGTACTTC
.,TRBJ2-7,TRBV12-3/TRBV12-4,.,CASSSAPSEGRYEQYF,TGTGCCAGCAGTTCAGCCCCTAGCGAGGGACGCTACGAGCAGTACTTC
.,TRBJ2-2,TRBV11-2,.,CASSLLAFTLVNGELFF,TGTGCCAGCAGCTTACTCGCCTTTACTCTTGTGAACGGGGAGCTGTTTTTT
many,TRBJ2-3,TRBV29-1,.,CSVASGGDTQYF,TGCAGCGTTGCCTCCGGGGGAGATACGCAGTATTTT
.,TRBJ2-1,TRBV24-1,TRBD2,CATSDGTSGVNEQFF,TGTGCCACCAGTGACGGGACTAGCGGGGTCAATGAGCAGTTCTTC
.,TRBJ2-7,TRBV15,.,CATSRVGRGIEQYF,TGTGCCACCAGCAGAGTAGGTAGGGGTATCGAGCAGTACTTC
.,TRBJ2-7,TRBV7-9,.,CASSRQGGNSYEQYF,TGTGCCAGCAGCCGCCAGGGGGGAAACTCCTACGAGCAGTACTTC
.,TRBJ2-5,TRBV6-2/TRBV6-3,.,CASSYVGNQETQYF,TGTGCCAGCAGTTACGTGGGGAACCAAGAGACCCAGTACTTC
.,TRBJ1-4,TRBV4-2,.,CASSQAHLYGLFF,TGTGCCAGCAGCCAAGCCCACTTATACGGACTGTTTTTT
few,TRBJ2-1,TRBV7-2,TRBD2,CASSFVVSAGYSYNEQFF,TGTGCCAGCAGCTTCGTAGTCTCAGCGGGGTACTCCTACAATGAGCAGTTCTTC
few,TRBJ2-1,TRBV6-2/TRBV6-3,.,CASSRVDEQFF,TGTGCCAGCAGTAGGGTGGATGAGCAGTTCTTC
few,TRBJ1-2,TRBV7-2,TRBD1,CASRTGTGMYGYTF,TGTGCCAGCAGGACCGGGACAGGGATGTATGGCTACACCTTC
once,TRBJ1-2,TRBV7-9,.,CASRTTWGAGYTF,TGTGCCAGCAGAACCACTTGGGGAGCTGGCTACACCTTC
.,TRBJ2-1,TRBV7-2,TRBD2,CASSIYSGIEQFF,TGTGCCAGCAGCATCTATAGCGGGATTGAGCAGTTCTTC
.,TRBJ2-7,TRBV27,.,CASSPRRAVYEQYF,TGTGCCAGCAGCCCCCGGAGGGCGGTCTACGAGCAGTACTTC
.,TRBJ2-7,TRBV29-1,.,CSVEWADKYNEQYF,TGCAGCGTTGAATGGGCCGACAAATACAATGAGCAGTACTTC